This section outlines one T cell receptor beta chain sequence together with its context. Trimming stripped 8 bases from V and 3 bases from J, with 13 bases between. Germline values: CDR1 MGHDK, CDR2 SYGVNS. This CDR3 comprises 14 residues. Investigators amplified TCR beta CDR3 regions from RNA transcripts. First-round RT-PCR employed HTBI primers, with a second-round multiplex PCR after it. A single record per CDR3 protein comes from TCRdb applying MiXCR to the multiplex PCR reads. The top ten hold about 40% of the sample, which has about 740,000 distinct CDR3 sequences, 35% to 50% seen once. These data originate in a study of Graves' ophthalmopathy and Graves' hyperthyroidism. Serum thyroxine and TRAb, along with clinical symptoms, thyroid ultrasound and orbital computed tomography, were what diagnosis relied on.

The chain uses TRBV25-1 and TRBJ2-2; D uncertain. What was sequenced was peripheral blood. The receptor was derived from an adult man with Graves' ophthalmopathy. CDR3 DNA: TGTGCCAGCTCACCAAGGGTTGACACCGGGGAGCTGTTTTTT. This translates into CASSPRVDTGELFF.